Sequencing of this T cell receptor beta chain was carried out in a study of regulatory T cells in long-lasting Graves disease. Study at large: Newly diagnosed Graves' patients had under 3 months of antithyroid drugs.

Time point described: newly diagnosed GD, antithyroid drugs for less than 3 months. The TCR library was made from RNA that had been extracted from PBMCs in TRIzol. This clonotype was seen at least ten times. V lost 4 bases and J lost 7; bases outside the gene matches: 6. The CDR3 is made up of 15 amino acids. Germline loops: CDR1 SGHVS, CDR2 FQNEAQ. TCR beta libraries were built with iRepertoire HTBI primers and Arm-PCR of CDR3 regions. TCRdb re-called the multiplex PCR reads through MiXCR, storing one row per CDR3 protein. The sample lists about 400,000 distinct CDR3 sequences; about 17% were seen once. These sequences were also reported in another study, on T cells in Graves' hyperthyroidism and ophthalmopathy. That work contributes: The HTBI set primed first-round TCR CDR3 RT-PCR.

The sequence came from a woman aged 18-29 years with Graves disease. Sequences were derived from peripheral blood mononuclear cells (PBMCs), sampled at new diagnosis, from a patient treated with antithyroid drugs. V gene TRBV7-8 combines with J gene TRBJ1-6; 8 bases are shared with TRBD1. For the CDR3, the DNA is TGTGCCAGCAGCTACCTGACAGGGGCAAATTCACCCCTCCACTTT. Its translation: CASSYLTGANSPLHF.